These 9 T cell receptor beta chains originate from one sample sequenced in a study of T cell responses to AZD1222 COVID-19 vaccine. The data were produced by immunoSEQ multiplex PCR, yet TCRdb's version contains in-frame clones alone and is incomplete. The profile covers about 120,000 clones, with around 85% appearing a single time and 2.4% taken by the ten largest. The specimen comprised peripheral blood, sampled on day 0 of AZD1222 vaccination. The source is an adult in good health.

The chain carries TRBV2 and TRBJ1-1; 12 bases align to TRBD1. After removal of 4 bases from V and 8 bases from J, the junction contained 2 bases not matched to a gene. The germline V gene encodes CDR1 SNHLY and CDR2 FYNNEI. This CDR3 is 13 amino acids long. The CDR3 coding sequence is TGTGCCAGCAGTGGGGACAGGGGGCAGGAAGCTTTCTTT. Protein product: CASSGDRGQEAFF.

In this sample, this clone turned up a few times. The gene calls are TRBV9 and TRBJ2-1, with D possibly TRBD2 on 6 matching bases. In germline, CDR1 is SGDLS, CDR2 YYNGEE. The V and J ends lost 4 bases and 0 bases respectively, with 11 bases between them. This CDR3 contains 15 residues. CDR3 sequence reads: CASSLSGSSYNEQFF. Here the CDR3 DNA reads TGTGCCAGCAGCCTTAGCGGAAGCTCCTACAATGAGCAGTTCTTC. The whole variable domain, filled in from reference TRBV9 and TRBJ2-1, reads DSGVTQTPKHLITATGQRVTLRCSPRSGDLSVYWYQQSLDQGLQFLIQYYNGEERAKGNILERFSAQQFPDLHSELNLSSLELGDSALYFCASSLSGSSYNEQFFGPGTRLTVL.

This chain connects TRBV9 to TRBJ2-1; D gene unclear. CDR3 length: 15 residues. Germline V gene lookup returns CDR1 SGDLS and CDR2 YYNGEE. Trimming left V 0 bases short and J 0 bases short, with 7 bases between. The CDR3 region is CASSVGAASYNEQFF. CDR3 nucleotide sequence: TGTGCCAGCAGCGTAGGGGCAGCCTCCTACAATGAGCAGTTCTTC.

This chain uses TRBV7-2 with TRBJ1-6; 7 nucleotides agree with TRBD1. This CDR3 has 14 amino acids. CDR1 SGHTA and CDR2 FQGNSA come from the germline V gene. Unmatched junction bases numbered 4, after V lost 5 bases and J lost 6 bases. The CDR3 region is CASSRRDSNSPLHF. The CDR3 coding sequence is TGTGCCAGCAGCCGCAGGGACAGTAATTCACCCCTCCACTTT.

This sequence joins TRBV25-1 and TRBJ1-3; tentatively, D is TRBD1 (5 bases). V was shortened by 4 bases and J by 2 bases, with 12 bases between the two germline ends. The germline V gene encodes CDR1 MGHDK and CDR2 SYGVNS. The CDR3 totals 15 residues. CDR3 residues: CASSVTGFTGNTIYF. The DNA for the CDR3 is TGTGCCAGCAGTGTAACAGGATTTACTGGAAACACCATATATTTT. Variable domain in full (rest from reference TRBV25-1 and TRBJ1-3): EADIYQTPRYLVIGTGKKITLECSQTMGHDKMYWYQQDPGMELHLIHYSYGVNSTEKGDLSSESTVSRIRTEHFPLTLESARPSHTSQYLCASSVTGFTGNTIYFGEGSWLTVV.

This chain connects TRBV5-1 to TRBJ1-3; TRBD1 matches at 8 bases. The CDR3 is 15 amino acids. V was pared by 4 bases and J by 0 bases, with 3 bases of the junction left unmatched. Germline lookup yields CDR1 SGHRS and CDR2 YFSETQ. The CDR3 sequence is CASSTGQGSGNTIYF. CDR3 DNA sequence: TGCGCCAGCAGCACCGGACAGGGCTCTGGAAACACCATATATTTT.

CDR3 DNA sequence: TGTGCCAGCAGGTGGGGGGGTTACGAGCAGTACTTC. This codes for CASRWGGYEQYF. The rearrangement links TRBV12-3 or TRBV12-4 to TRBJ2-7; 7 nucleotides line up with TRBD2. The CDR3 has 12 residues. V lost 6 bases, J lost 4 bases, and 3 bases stayed unmatched.

The chain is built from TRBV15 and TRBJ2-5; a possible D gene is TRBD2 (9 bases). Trimming pared 5 bases from V and 5 bases from J, leaving 27 bases between. This CDR3 comprises 18 residues. Per the germline V gene, CDR1 is LNHNV and CDR2 is YYDKDF (reference sequence). CDR3 nucleotide sequence: TGTGCCACCAGCCCCGGACAGGGAGGTAGCGGGAGCAGGGAGACCCAGTACTTC. Its translation is CATSPGQGGSGSRETQYF.

This chain connects TRBV3-1 (or the pseudogene TRBV3-2) to TRBJ1-2; D perhaps matches TRBD1 (5 bases). CDR1 and CDR2 (germline): LGHDT, YNNKEL (reference sequence). This CDR3 region has 13 residues. V lost 1 base and J 5 bases, leaving 8 bases between the germline ends. CDR3 bases: TGTGCCAGCAGCCAAGCGGGGGAGTATGGCTACACCTTC. This sequence encodes CASSQAGEYGYTF.